This TCR beta chain was observed in a study of response to subunit inactivated influenza vaccine. General study findings and limits: New T cells are recruited in small numbers by each seasonal influenza vaccination, according to the authors' suggestion.

This clonotype was seen more than once but under ten times. Its antigen is as yet unknown. CDR1 LGHNA and CDR2 YSLEER come from the germline V gene. This CDR3 region has 18 residues. V shed 1 base and J shed 1 base, with 16 bases lying between them. TCRdb reanalysed the RT-PCR reads using MiXCR and keeps one entry per CDR3 protein. This table holds about 500,000 distinct CDR3 sequences, about 17% found once. The sequenced sample was CD4+ T cells sorted from PBMCs, obtained around 25 months after vaccination. The gene calls are TRBV4-3 and TRBJ2-2; D gene unclear. This sequence originates from a man aged 50-75 years who received an inactivated influenza vaccine. CDR3 residues: CASSQVVSVRQNTGELFF. The CDR3, as DNA: TGCGCCAGCAGCCAAGTCGTATCGGTTCGACAGAACACCGGGGAGCTGTTTTTT.